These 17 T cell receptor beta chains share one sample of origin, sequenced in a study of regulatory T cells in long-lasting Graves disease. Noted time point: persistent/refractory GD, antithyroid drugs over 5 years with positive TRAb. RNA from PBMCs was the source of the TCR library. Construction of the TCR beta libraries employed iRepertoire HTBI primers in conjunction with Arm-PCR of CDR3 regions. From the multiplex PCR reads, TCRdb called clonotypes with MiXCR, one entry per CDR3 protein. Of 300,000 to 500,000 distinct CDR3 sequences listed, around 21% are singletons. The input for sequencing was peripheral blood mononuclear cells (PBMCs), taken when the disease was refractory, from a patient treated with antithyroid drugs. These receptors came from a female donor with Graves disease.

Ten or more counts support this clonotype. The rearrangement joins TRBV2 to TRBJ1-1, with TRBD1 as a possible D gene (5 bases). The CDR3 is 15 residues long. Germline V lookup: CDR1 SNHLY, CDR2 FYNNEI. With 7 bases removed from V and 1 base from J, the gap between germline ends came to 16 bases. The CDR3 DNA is TGTGCCAGCACGTCCGATGACAGAAGGAACACTGAAGCTTTCTTT. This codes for CASTSDDRRNTEAFF.

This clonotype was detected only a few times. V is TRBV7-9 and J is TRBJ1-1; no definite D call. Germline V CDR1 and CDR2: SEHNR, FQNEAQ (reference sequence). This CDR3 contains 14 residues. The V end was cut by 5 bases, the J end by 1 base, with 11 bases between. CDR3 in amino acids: CASSPRGANTEAFF. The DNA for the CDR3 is TGTGCCAGCAGCCCCCGAGGAGCGAACACTGAAGCTTTCTTT.

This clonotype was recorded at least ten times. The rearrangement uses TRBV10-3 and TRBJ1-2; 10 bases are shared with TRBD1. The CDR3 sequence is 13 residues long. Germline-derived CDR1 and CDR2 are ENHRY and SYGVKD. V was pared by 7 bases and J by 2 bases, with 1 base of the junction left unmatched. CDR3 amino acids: CAIKGQGNYGYTF. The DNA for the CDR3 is TGTGCCATCAAGGGACAGGGGAACTATGGCTACACCTTC.

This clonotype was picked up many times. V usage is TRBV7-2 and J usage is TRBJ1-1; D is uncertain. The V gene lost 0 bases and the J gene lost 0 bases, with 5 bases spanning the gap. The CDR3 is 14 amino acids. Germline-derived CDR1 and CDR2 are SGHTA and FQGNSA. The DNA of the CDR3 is TGTGCCAGCAGCTTAGCGGGTGTGAACACTGAAGCTTTCTTT. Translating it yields CASSLAGVNTEAFF.

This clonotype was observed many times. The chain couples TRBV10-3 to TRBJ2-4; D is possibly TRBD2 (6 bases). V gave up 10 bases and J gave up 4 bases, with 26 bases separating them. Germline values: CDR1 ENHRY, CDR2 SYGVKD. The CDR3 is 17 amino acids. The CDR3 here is CATNRIVAAWGKNIQYF. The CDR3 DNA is TGTGCCACGAACCGGATTGTAGCGGCCTGGGGGAAAAACATTCAGTACTTC.

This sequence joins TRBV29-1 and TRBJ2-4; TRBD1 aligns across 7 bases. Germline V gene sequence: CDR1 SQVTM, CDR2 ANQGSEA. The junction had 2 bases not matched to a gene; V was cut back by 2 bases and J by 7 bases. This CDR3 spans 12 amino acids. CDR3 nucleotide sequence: TGCAGCGTTGAAACAGGGGCGAACATTCAGTACTTC. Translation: CSVETGANIQYF.

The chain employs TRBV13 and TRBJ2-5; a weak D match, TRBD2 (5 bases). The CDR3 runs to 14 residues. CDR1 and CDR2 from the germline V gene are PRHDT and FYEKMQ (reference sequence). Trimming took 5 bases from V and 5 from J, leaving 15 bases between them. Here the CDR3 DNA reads TGTGCCAGCAGCCTCCAGGTAACGGGGGAGACCCAGTACTTC. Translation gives CASSLQVTGETQYF. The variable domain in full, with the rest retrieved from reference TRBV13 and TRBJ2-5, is AAGVIQSPRHLIKEKRETATLKCYPIPRHDTVYWYQQGPGQDPQFLISFYEKMQSDKGSIPDRFSAQQFSDYHSELNMSSLELGDSALYFCASSLQVTGETQYFGPGTRLLVL.

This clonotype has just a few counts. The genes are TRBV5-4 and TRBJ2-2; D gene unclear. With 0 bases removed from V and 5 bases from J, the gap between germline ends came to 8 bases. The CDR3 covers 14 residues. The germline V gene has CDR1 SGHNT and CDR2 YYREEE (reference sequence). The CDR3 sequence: CASSLDEVTGELFF. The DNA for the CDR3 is TGTGCCAGCAGCTTGGACGAGGTTACCGGGGAGCTGTTTTTT.

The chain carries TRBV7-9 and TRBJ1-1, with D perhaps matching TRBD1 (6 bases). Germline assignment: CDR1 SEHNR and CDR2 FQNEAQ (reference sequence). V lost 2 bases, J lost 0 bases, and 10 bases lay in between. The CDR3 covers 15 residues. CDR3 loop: CASSLQGILNTEAFF. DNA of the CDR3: TGTGCCAGCAGCTTACAGGGGATACTGAACACTGAAGCTTTCTTT.

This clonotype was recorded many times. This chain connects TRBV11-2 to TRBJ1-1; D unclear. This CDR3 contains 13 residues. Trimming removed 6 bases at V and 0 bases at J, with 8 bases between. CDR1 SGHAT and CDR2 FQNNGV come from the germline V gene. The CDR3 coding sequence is TGTGCCAGCAGTCAGGAACTGAACACTGAAGCTTTCTTT. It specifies CASSQELNTEAFF. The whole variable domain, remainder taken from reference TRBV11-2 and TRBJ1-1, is EAGVAQSPRYKIIEKRQSVAFWCNPISGHATLYWYQQILGQGPKLLIQFQNNGVVDDSQLPKDRFSAERLKGVDSTLKIQPAKLEDSAVYLCASSQELNTEAFFGQGTRLTVV.

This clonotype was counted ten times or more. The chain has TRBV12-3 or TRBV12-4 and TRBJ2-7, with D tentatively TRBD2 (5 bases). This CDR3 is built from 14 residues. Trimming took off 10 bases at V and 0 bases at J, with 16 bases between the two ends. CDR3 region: CATLQSGVSYEQYF. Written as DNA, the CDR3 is TGTGCCACCTTACAATCCGGGGTCTCCTACGAGCAGTACTTC.

The CDR3 nucleotides read TGCAGCGTTGAAAAACGGATGAACACTGAAGCTTTCTTT. Protein product: CSVEKRMNTEAFF. The rearrangement links TRBV29-1 to TRBJ1-1; no reliable D call. Trimming removed 2 bases from V and 0 bases from J, with 7 bases in between. The CDR3 spans 13 residues. Germline lookup yields CDR1 SQVTM and CDR2 ANQGSEA.

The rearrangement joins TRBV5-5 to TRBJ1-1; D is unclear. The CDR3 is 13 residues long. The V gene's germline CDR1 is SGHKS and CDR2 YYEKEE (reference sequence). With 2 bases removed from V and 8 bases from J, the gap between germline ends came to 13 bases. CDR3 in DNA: TGTGCCAGCAGCTTTCGGGCCGGAGGGGAAGCTTTCTTT. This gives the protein CASSFRAGGEAFF.

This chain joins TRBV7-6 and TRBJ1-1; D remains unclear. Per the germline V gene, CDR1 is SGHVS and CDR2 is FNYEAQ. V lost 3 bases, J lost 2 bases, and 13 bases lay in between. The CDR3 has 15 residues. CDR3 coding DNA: TGTGCCAGCAGCTTTCACACCGACCCTAACACTGAAGCTTTCTTT. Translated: CASSFHTDPNTEAFF.

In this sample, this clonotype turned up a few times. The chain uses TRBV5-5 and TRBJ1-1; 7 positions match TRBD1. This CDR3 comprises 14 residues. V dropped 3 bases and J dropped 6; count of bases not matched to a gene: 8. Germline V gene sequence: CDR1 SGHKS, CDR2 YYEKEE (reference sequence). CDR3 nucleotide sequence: TGTGCCAGCAGCTCCCCGACAGGGAGAGCTGAAGCTTTCTTT. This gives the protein CASSSPTGRAEAFF.

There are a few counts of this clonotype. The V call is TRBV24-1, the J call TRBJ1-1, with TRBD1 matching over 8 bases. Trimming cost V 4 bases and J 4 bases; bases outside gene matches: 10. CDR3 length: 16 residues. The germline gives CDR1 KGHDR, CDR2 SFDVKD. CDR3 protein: CATSDHTGTGGTEAFF. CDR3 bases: TGTGCCACCAGTGACCATACCGGGACAGGAGGCACTGAAGCTTTCTTT.

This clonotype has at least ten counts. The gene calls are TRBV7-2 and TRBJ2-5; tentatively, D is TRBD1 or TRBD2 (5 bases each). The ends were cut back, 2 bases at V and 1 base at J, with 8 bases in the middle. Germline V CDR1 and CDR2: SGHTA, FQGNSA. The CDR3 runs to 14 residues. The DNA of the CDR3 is TGTGCCAGCAGCTTATCGGGACCCCAAGAGACCCAGTACTTC. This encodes CASSLSGPQETQYF.